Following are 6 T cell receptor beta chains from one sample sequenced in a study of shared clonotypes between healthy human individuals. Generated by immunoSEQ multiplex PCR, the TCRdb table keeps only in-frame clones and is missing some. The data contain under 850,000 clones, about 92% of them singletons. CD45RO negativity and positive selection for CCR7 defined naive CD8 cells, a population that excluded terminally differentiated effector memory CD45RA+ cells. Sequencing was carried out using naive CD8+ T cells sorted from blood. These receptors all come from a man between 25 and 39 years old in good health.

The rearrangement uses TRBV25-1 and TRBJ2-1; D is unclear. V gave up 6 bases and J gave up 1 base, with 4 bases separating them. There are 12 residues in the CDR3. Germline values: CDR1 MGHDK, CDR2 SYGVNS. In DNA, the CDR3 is TGTGCCAGCAGCCGATCCTACAATGAGCAGTTCTTC. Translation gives CASSRSYNEQFF. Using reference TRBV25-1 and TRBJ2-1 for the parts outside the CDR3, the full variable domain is EADIYQTPRYLVIGTGKKITLECSQTMGHDKMYWYQQDPGMELHLIHYSYGVNSTEKGDLSSESTVSRIRTEHFPLTLESARPSHTSQYLCASSRSYNEQFFGPGTRLTVL.

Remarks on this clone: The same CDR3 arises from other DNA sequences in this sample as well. The CDR3 loop is CASSVSGDQPQHF. The CDR3 DNA reads as TGTGCCAGCAGCGTCTCCGGGGATCAGCCCCAGCATTTT. The V and J genes are TRBV9 and TRBJ1-5; no reliable D call. This CDR3 is 13 amino acids long. V was trimmed by 2 bases and J by 5 bases, leaving 8 bases between them. Germline values: CDR1 SGDLS, CDR2 YYNGEE.

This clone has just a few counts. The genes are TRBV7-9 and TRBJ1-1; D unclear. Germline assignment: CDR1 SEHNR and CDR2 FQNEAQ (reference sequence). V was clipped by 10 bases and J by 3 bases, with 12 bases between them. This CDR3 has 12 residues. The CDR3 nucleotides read TGTGCCACGACGGGCGGTTACACTGAAGCTTTCTTT. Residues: CATTGGYTEAFF. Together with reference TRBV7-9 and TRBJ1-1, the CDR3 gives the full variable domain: DTGVSQNPRHKITKRGQNVTFRCDPISEHNRLYWYRQTLGQGPEFLTYFQNEAQLEKSRLLSDRFSAERPKGSFSTLEIQRTEQGDSAMYLCATTGGYTEAFFGQGTRLTVV.

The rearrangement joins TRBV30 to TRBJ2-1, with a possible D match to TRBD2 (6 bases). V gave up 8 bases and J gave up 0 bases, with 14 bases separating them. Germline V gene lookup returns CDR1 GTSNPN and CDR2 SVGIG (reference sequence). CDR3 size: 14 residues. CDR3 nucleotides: TGTGCCGGATTAGCGGAAAGCTCCTACAATGAGCAGTTCTTC. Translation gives CAGLAESSYNEQFF.

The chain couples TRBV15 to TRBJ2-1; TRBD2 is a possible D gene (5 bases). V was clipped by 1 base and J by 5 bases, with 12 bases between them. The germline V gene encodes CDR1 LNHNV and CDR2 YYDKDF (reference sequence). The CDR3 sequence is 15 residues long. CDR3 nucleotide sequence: TGTGCCACCAGCAGAGGTCGGGAATCGCACAATGAGCAGTTCTTC. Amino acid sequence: CATSRGRESHNEQFF.

The CDR3 region is CASSYSGGGGSEAFF. The CDR3 DNA sequence: TGTGCCAGCAGTTACTCCGGGGGCGGCGGCTCTGAAGCTTTCTTT. The chain employs TRBV27 and TRBJ1-1; tentative D call: TRBD1 (6 bases). This CDR3 contains 15 residues. Trimming shortened V by 4 bases and J by 6 bases, and 18 bases separated the two germline ends. Per the germline V gene, CDR1 is MNHEY and CDR2 is SMNVEV (reference sequence).